The 18 T cell receptor beta chains presented below share a single source sample, sequenced in a study of early T cells in non-severe SARS-CoV-2 infection. Using its own MiXCR run on the 5' RACE reads, TCRdb lists one record per CDR3 protein. The table includes 20,000 to 30,000 distinct CDR3 sequences, roughly 4.1% detected once. Specimen: whole blood. The receptors come from an adult who was a healthcare worker with PCR-confirmed SARS-CoV-2 infection or an uninfected control (not recorded which).

This clonotype has a count of ten or more. The chain is built from TRBV18 and TRBJ1-5, with TRBD1 identical over 8 bases. Germline CDR1 KGHSH, CDR2 LQKENI. J was trimmed by 6 bases and V by 5 bases; bases with no gene match: 6. The length of the CDR3 is 14 residues. The CDR3 spells CASSSTGDGQPQHF. CDR3 DNA sequence: TGTGCCAGCTCATCGACAGGGGATGGTCAGCCCCAGCATTTT.

This clonotype was observed many times. This chain connects TRBV29-1 to TRBJ2-1; perhaps TRBD1 as D (6 bases). The germline CDR1 and CDR2 sequences are SQVTM and ANQGSEA. The CDR3 covers 14 residues. Trimming pared 6 bases from V and 6 bases from J, leaving 18 bases between. CDR3 in DNA: TGCAGCGTCGCCCGGGACACCGGATTCAATGAGCAGTTCTTC. Its protein product is CSVARDTGFNEQFF.

The table lists this clonotype with many counts. V usage is TRBV12-3 or TRBV12-4 and J usage is TRBJ1-6, with D uncertain. Deletions cut 5 bases from V and 7 bases from J, with 12 bases between. This CDR3 is built from 14 residues. The CDR3 DNA is TGTGCCAGCAGTCCGCGGGCTGTGAATTCACCCCTCCACTTT. It encodes CASSPRAVNSPLHF.

This clonotype was recorded many times. V usage is TRBV18 and J usage is TRBJ2-3; D could derive from TRBD1 or TRBD2 (6 bases each). The CDR3 has 15 residues. The V gene lost 6 bases and the J gene lost 1 base, with 14 bases spanning the gap. Germline V lookup: CDR1 KGHSH, CDR2 LQKENI. CDR3 in amino acids: CASSPQRGGTDTQYF. The CDR3 DNA reads TGTGCCAGCTCCCCTCAGAGGGGGGGCACAGATACGCAGTATTTT. Drawing the rest from reference TRBV18 and TRBJ2-3, the complete variable domain is NAGVMQNPRHLVRRRGQEARLRCSPMKGHSHVYWYRQLPEEGLKFMVYLQKENIIDESGMPKERFSAEFPKEGPSILRIQQVVRGDSAAYFCASSPQRGGTDTQYFGPGTRLTVL.

This clonotype showed up many times. The rearrangement links TRBV5-1 to TRBJ1-2; 7 bases are shared with TRBD1. V lost 5 bases, J lost 4 bases, and 8 bases stayed unmatched. The germline CDR1 and CDR2 sequences are SGHRS and YFSETQ. This CDR3 region has 14 residues. CDR3 in DNA: TGCGCCAGCAGAGACGAGGGGGCGGGCTATGGCTACACCTTC. It yields the protein CASRDEGAGYGYTF.

This clonotype has at least ten counts. The V call is TRBV7-8, the J call TRBJ1-6; weak D call: TRBD1 (5 bases). This CDR3 is 13 amino acids long. V shed 5 bases and J shed 12 bases, with 14 bases lying between them. Germline CDR1 is SGHVS and CDR2 is FQNEAQ. The CDR3 loop reads CASSLTPGKPLHF. In DNA form, the CDR3 reads TGTGCCAGCAGCCTGACCCCAGGGAAACCCCTCCACTTT.

V gene TRBV19 combines with J gene TRBJ2-1; TRBD2 matches 8 bases. The CDR3 length is 13 residues. From germline, CDR1 is LNHDA and CDR2 SQIVND (reference sequence). The V and J ends lost 7 bases and 3 bases, in that order; junction bases with no gene match: 2. CDR3 coding DNA: TGTGCCAGTACCAGCGGGGGCTACAATGAGCAGTTCTTC. This gives the protein CASTSGGYNEQFF.

This clonotype was recorded many times. The genes are TRBV7-9 and TRBJ2-3; D uncertain. The CDR3 covers 13 residues. The V end lost 1 base, the J end lost 7 bases, and 9 bases lay between the germline ends. Germline CDR1 and CDR2: SEHNR and FQNEAQ (reference sequence). This CDR3 reads CASSLGPQNTQYF. DNA of the CDR3: TGTGCCAGCAGCTTAGGTCCCCAAAATACGCAGTATTTT.

The chain has TRBV5-1 and TRBJ2-7; the D is unclear. The CDR3 spans 12 residues. Germline V gives CDR1 SGHRS, CDR2 YFSETQ. V was pared by 5 bases and J by 1 base, with 7 bases between. In DNA form, the CDR3 reads TGCGCCAGCAGGGAACAATCCTACGAGCAGTACTTC. Protein product: CASREQSYEQYF. The full variable domain, its missing parts supplied by reference TRBV5-1 and TRBJ2-7, is KAGVTQTPRYLIKTRGQQVTLSCSPISGHRSVSWYQQTPGQGLQFLFEYFSETQRNKGNFPGRFSGRQFSNSRSEMNVSTLELGDSALYLCASREQSYEQYFGPGTRLTVT.

This clonotype was seen many times. V usage is TRBV7-2 and J usage is TRBJ2-1, with a tentative D call TRBD1 (5 bases). CDR1 SGHTA and CDR2 FQGNSA come from the germline V gene. V was cut by 5 bases and J by 6 bases, with 23 bases left in between. The CDR3 covers 17 residues. CDR3 DNA: TGTGCCAGCAGCGTAGGCCCCCCCGGGCAGGGTGGCAATGAGCAGTTCTTC. This gives the protein CASSVGPPGQGGNEQFF.

Ten or more counts support this clonotype. The V gene is TRBV18, the J gene TRBJ1-1, with D perhaps matching TRBD1 (5 bases). V lost 0 bases and J 2 bases, leaving 16 bases between the germline ends. Germline V gene data show CDR1 as KGHSH and CDR2 as LQKENI. This CDR3 contains 17 residues. The CDR3 loop is CASSPPTGARGNTEAFF. For the CDR3, the DNA is TGTGCCAGCTCACCACCAACTGGGGCGCGGGGCAACACTGAAGCTTTCTTT.

At least ten counts were recorded for this clonotype. The V gene is TRBV28, the J gene TRBJ1-6; D remains unclear. This CDR3 spans 13 amino acids. The V gene's germline CDR1 is MDHEN and CDR2 SYDVKM. Trimming cost V 10 bases and J 1 base, with 8 bases left between them. The CDR3 sequence: CATSRSYNSPLHF. For the CDR3, the DNA is TGTGCCACCAGCCGGTCCTATAATTCACCCCTCCACTTT.

This clonotype was counted many times. As the CDR3 is not closed by the conserved phenylalanine or tryptophan, this likely results from a read error. V and J are TRBV12-3 or TRBV12-4 and TRBJ1-5; D ambiguous. The CDR3 length is 16 residues. V was shortened by 5 bases and J by 2 bases, with 16 bases between the two germline ends. The CDR3, as DNA: TGTGCCAGCAGTCCTGCCGGTAGGGTGGGCAATCAGCCCCAGCATTTG. This sequence encodes CASSPAGRVGNQPQHL.

This clonotype has a count of ten or more. This chain links TRBV6-6 with TRBJ1-2; D remains unclear. This CDR3 has 14 amino acids. Germline V gives CDR1 MNHNY, CDR2 SVGAGI (reference sequence). V lost 5 bases and J 0 bases, leaving 10 bases between the germline ends. In nucleotides, the CDR3 is TGTGCCAGCAGTCCTAGGACGTCTAACTATGGCTACACCTTC. It is translated as CASSPRTSNYGYTF.

At least ten counts were recorded for this clonotype. V is TRBV7-8 and J is TRBJ2-7; 8 bases map to TRBD1. V was pared by 8 bases and J by 0 bases, with 9 bases of the junction left unmatched. CDR1 is SGHVS, CDR2 FQNEAQ, per germline. The length of the CDR3 is 15 residues. The CDR3 here is CASFPGTGLSYEQYF. DNA of the CDR3: TGTGCCAGCTTCCCAGGGACAGGCCTCTCCTACGAGCAGTACTTC.

This clonotype was observed a handful of times. The rearrangement uses TRBV2 and TRBJ2-2, with D unclear. The CDR3 sequence is 13 residues long. Germline V gene sequence: CDR1 SNHLY, CDR2 FYNNEI. Trimming took 8 bases from V and 2 from J, leaving 9 bases between them. The CDR3 coding sequence is TGTGCCAGCCTCGTAGGCAACACCGGGGAGCTGTTTTTT. This sequence encodes CASLVGNTGELFF.

This clonotype appeared many times. V usage is TRBV20-1 and J usage is TRBJ2-2; D is unclear. CDR1 DFQATT and CDR2 SNEGSKA come from the germline V gene (reference sequence). Trimming shortened V by 3 bases and J by 4 bases, and 6 bases separated the two germline ends. CDR3 size: 12 residues. CDR3 in DNA: TGCAGTGCTAGTGGGCTCACCGGGGAGCTGTTTTTT. Residues: CSASGLTGELFF.

In its sample, this clonotype was seen a few times. This rearrangement joins TRBV5-6 to TRBJ2-5; a weak D match, TRBD2 (5 bases). The ends were cut back, 2 bases at V and 2 bases at J, with 13 bases in the middle. There are 15 residues in the CDR3. Per the germline V gene, CDR1 is SGHDT and CDR2 is YYEEEE. CDR3 sequence reads: CASSFADYLQETQYF. The CDR3 bases are TGTGCCAGCAGCTTTGCCGACTATCTACAAGAGACCCAGTACTTC.